This T cell receptor (beta chain) appears in the sequencing data of a study of cytomegalovirus exposure and HLA in healthy donors. Study-level results: It was confirmed in vitro that three of the CMV-associated chains were specific for CMV antigens. The study put 150 or so TCR beta chains on its list as cytomegalovirus-associated.

The donors were part of the approximately 120-subject validation cohort, which stood apart from the approximately 700-subject first cohort. Germline assignment: CDR1 SNHLY and CDR2 FYNNEI. The CDR3 extends over 14 amino acids. The V end lost 3 bases, the J end lost 7 bases, and 15 bases lay between the germline ends. For this clone: What it binds is unknown.

Some clones are missing from TCRdb's copy, which holds only in-frame ones; the method was immunoSEQ multiplex PCR. Among fewer than 200,000 clones listed, around 85% were seen once. The sequencing input was PBMCs. The chain joins TRBV2 to TRBJ1-2, with TRBD1 as a possible D gene (5 bases). This receptor was taken from a man aged 18 to 29 in good health and CMV-seropositive. The CDR3 region has the DNA TGTGCCAGCAGTGAGGGGCCGCCCTTAGGTGGCTACACCTTC. Its translation is CASSEGPPLGGYTF.